This passage covers 22 T cell receptor beta chains from one sample sequenced in a study of blood T cell repertoires in COVID-19. The repertoire was sequenced with immunoSEQ multiplex PCR; TCRdb's copy has only in-frame clones and lacks some. This table has roughly 92,000 clones, roughly 86% appearing once. Source material: peripheral blood. These receptors all come from a man between 50 and 59 years old with acute or convalescent COVID-19.

This rearrangement joins TRBV6-6 to TRBJ2-7; D gene unclear. The CDR3 runs 15 residues. Germline V gene data show CDR1 as MNHNY and CDR2 as SVGAGI (reference sequence). The V end lost 0 bases, the J end lost 5 bases, and 14 bases lay between the germline ends. DNA for the CDR3: TGTGCCAGCAGTTACTCGAGGTGGGTTGAGAACGAGCAGTACTTC. It yields the protein CASSYSRWVENEQYF.

The chain couples TRBV27 to TRBJ2-3; 10 bases agree with TRBD2. The CDR3 extends over 15 amino acids. Trimming at V came to 3 bases and at J to 4 bases, leaving 4 bases not matched to a gene. Germline CDR1 reads MNHEY; CDR2 reads SMNVEV (reference sequence). The CDR3 DNA follows: TGTGCCAGCAGTTTCGGACTAGCGGCTGCAGATACGCAGTATTTT. This gives the protein CASSFGLAAADTQYF.

This chain connects TRBV3-1 (or the pseudogene TRBV3-2) to TRBJ1-1; no reliable D call. Germline V gene lookup returns CDR1 LGHDT and CDR2 YNNKEL (reference sequence). The CDR3 loop spans 13 amino acids. V was clipped by 7 bases and J by 4 bases, with 13 bases between them. The CDR3 loop is CASTGMWFTEAFF. The CDR3 nucleotides are TGTGCCAGCACGGGGATGTGGTTCACTGAAGCTTTCTTT.

The chain couples TRBV5-1 to TRBJ2-7, with 14 bases lining up with TRBD2. The CDR3 runs 17 residues. The germline gives CDR1 SGHRS, CDR2 YFSETQ. Trimming at V came to 3 bases and at J to 3 bases, leaving 8 bases not matched to a gene. Here the CDR3 DNA reads TGCGCCAGCAGCTCGCCCCCCGGGACTAGCGGGAGCTACGAGCAGTACTTC. Protein: CASSSPPGTSGSYEQYF.

This clone has only a few counts. The V gene is TRBV5-1, the J gene TRBJ2-7; perhaps TRBD1 as D (6 bases). Looked up from germline, CDR1 is SGHRS and CDR2 is YFSETQ. V lost 0 bases and J 7 bases, leaving 14 bases between the germline ends. The CDR3 length is 14 residues. CDR3 DNA: TGCGCCAGCAGCTTGGACCAGGGGCGAGGTGAGCAGTACTTC. Its translation: CASSLDQGRGEQYF.

This clone showed up just a few times. The V call is TRBV27, the J call TRBJ2-3, with D tentatively TRBD2 (5 bases). The CDR3 has 17 amino acids. Trimming stripped 2 bases from V and 1 base from J, with 16 bases between. Germline CDR1 and CDR2: MNHEY and SMNVEV (reference sequence). The CDR3 nucleotides read TGTGCCAGCAGTTTAGGTTTGAGGGCCGGGGGCACAGATACGCAGTATTTT. Its protein is CASSLGLRAGGTDTQYF.

This rearrangement joins TRBV5-1 to TRBJ1-1, with 10 bases lining up with TRBD1. V was pared by 4 bases and J by 3 bases, with 12 bases of the junction left unmatched. The CDR3 is made up of 17 amino acids. Germline CDR1 SGHRS, CDR2 YFSETQ. The CDR3 nucleotides read TGCGCCAGCAGCATCACCCCCCGGGACAGGGGAGACACTGAAGCTTTCTTT. Its protein is CASSITPRDRGDTEAFF. Variable domain in full (rest from reference TRBV5-1 and TRBJ1-1): KAGVTQTPRYLIKTRGQQVTLSCSPISGHRSVSWYQQTPGQGLQFLFEYFSETQRNKGNFPGRFSGRQFSNSRSEMNVSTLELGDSALYLCASSITPRDRGDTEAFFGQGTRLTVV.

The V and J genes are TRBV14 and TRBJ1-2, with 7 bases aligning to TRBD1. V trimming: 5 bases; J trimming: 2 bases; junction bases outside the gene matches: 2. Per germline, CDR1 SGHDN and CDR2 FVKESK. CDR3 length: 13 amino acids. The CDR3, as DNA: TGTGCCAGCAGCGGACAGGTGAACTATGGCTACACCTTC. This sequence encodes CASSGQVNYGYTF.

The gene calls are TRBV2 and TRBJ2-7, with TRBD2 matching 8 bases. This CDR3 is 14 amino acids long. Germline CDR1 reads SNHLY; CDR2 reads FYNNEI. The J segment lost 1 base and the V segment lost 7 bases, leaving 6 bases of the junction unmatched. The CDR3 sequence: CASTSGLTSYEQYF. The CDR3 nucleotides read TGTGCCAGCACTAGCGGGTTAACGTCCTACGAGCAGTACTTC. Based on the CDR3 plus reference TRBV2 and TRBJ2-7, the full variable domain is EPEVTQTPSHQVTQMGQEVILRCVPISNHLYFYWYRQILGQKVEFLVSFYNNEISEKSEIFDDQFSVERPDGSNFTLKIRSTKLEDSAMYFCASTSGLTSYEQYFGPGTRLTVT.

The rearrangement uses TRBV29-1 and TRBJ2-1; 16 bases fit TRBD2. The CDR3 has 17 residues. Germline CDR1 is SQVTM and CDR2 is ANQGSEA. The V segment lost 6 bases and the J segment 4 bases; nucleotides outside the gene matches: 9. Here the CDR3 reads CSVAGEGLAGGYNEQFF. The CDR3, as DNA: TGCAGCGTGGCGGGAGAGGGACTAGCGGGAGGGTACAATGAGCAGTTCTTC.

Only one count was recorded for this clone. The V call is TRBV4-1, the J call TRBJ1-1, with 9 bases lining up with TRBD1. The CDR3 length is 17 residues. CDR1 is MGHRA, CDR2 YSYEKL, per germline. With V trimmed by 0 bases and J by 1 base, 6 bases remained unmatched. The DNA for the CDR3 is TGCGCCAGCAGCCAAGAGGCCGGGACAGGGCCGAACACTGAAGCTTTCTTT. Protein product: CASSQEAGTGPNTEAFF.

The chain carries TRBV7-9 and TRBJ1-1, with D perhaps TRBD1 (5 bases). Trimming took 5 bases from V and 8 from J, leaving 15 bases between them. Per germline, CDR1 SEHNR and CDR2 FQNEAQ (reference sequence). The CDR3 length is 13 residues. The DNA of the CDR3 is TGTGCCAGCAGCCTTAGTACAGGCACCGAAGCTTTCTTT. It is translated as CASSLSTGTEAFF.

The V call is TRBV9, the J call TRBJ2-7, with 9 bases aligning to TRBD2. Germline values: CDR1 SGDLS, CDR2 YYNGEE. Losses at the gene ends were 2 bases for V and 5 bases for J; bases not matched to a gene: 8. This CDR3 has 15 residues. The CDR3 spells CASSVLSGRSHEQYF. The CDR3 nucleotides read TGTGCCAGCAGCGTTCTTAGCGGGAGAAGCCACGAGCAGTACTTC.

J is TRBJ1-6 and V is TRBV14, with D tentatively TRBD1 (5 bases). Germline assignment: CDR1 SGHDN and CDR2 FVKESK. This CDR3 has 17 amino acids. Trimming left V 0 bases short and J 6 bases short, with 15 bases between. The CDR3 nucleotides read TGTGCCAGCAGCCAAGATAGGGGCCAGCGAGGTAATTCACCCCTCCACTTT. It encodes CASSQDRGQRGNSPLHF.

The gene calls are TRBV15 and TRBJ1-5; D perhaps matches TRBD1 (5 bases). V was trimmed by 5 bases and J by 7 bases, leaving 15 bases between them. In germline, CDR1 is LNHNV, CDR2 YYDKDF (reference sequence). The CDR3 length is 14 residues. This CDR3 reads CATSARQQGQPQHF. The DNA for the CDR3 is TGTGCCACCAGCGCTCGACAGCAAGGACAGCCCCAGCATTTT.

The chain recombines TRBV7-2 with TRBJ1-4, with unresolved D. Germline V gene data show CDR1 as SGHTA and CDR2 as FQGNSA. The CDR3 runs to 17 residues. Deletions cut 5 bases from V and 0 bases from J, with 16 bases between. The CDR3 bases are TGTGCCAGCAGCCCGAGGAGGATACTGCCAACTAATGAAAAACTGTTTTTT. It codes for CASSPRRILPTNEKLFF.

The CDR3 DNA follows: TGTGCCAGCAGTGAAGCGGTACTAGCAAGCTCGCAGTTCTTC. Protein product: CASSEAVLASSQFF. This chain uses TRBV2 with TRBJ2-1; D perhaps matches TRBD2 (6 bases). The CDR3 consists of 14 residues. Per the germline V gene, CDR1 is SNHLY and CDR2 is FYNNEI. The ends were cut back, 0 bases at V and 12 bases at J, with 15 bases in the middle.

CDR3 nucleotides: TGTGCCAGCAGCGTCGGGACAGTGGAGGGGAATCAGCCCCAGCATTTT. It specifies CASSVGTVEGNQPQHF. The chain combines TRBV7-2 with TRBJ1-5, with 7 bases matching TRBD1. CDR3 size: 16 residues. The V segment lost 5 bases and the J segment 4 bases; nucleotides outside the gene matches: 11. CDR1 and CDR2 (germline): SGHTA, FQGNSA.

This clone was seen only once. The rearrangement uses TRBV18 and TRBJ1-1; weak D call: TRBD1 (5 bases). CDR1 is KGHSH and CDR2 is LQKENI in the germline V gene. The CDR3 has 13 residues. Trimming stripped 2 bases from V and 4 bases from J, with 8 bases between. CDR3 sequence reads: CASSPAGFTEAFF. The CDR3 nucleotides read TGTGCCAGCTCACCAGCAGGGTTCACTGAAGCTTTCTTT.

The rearrangement joins TRBV3-1 (or the pseudogene TRBV3-2) to TRBJ2-7; 7 nucleotides agree with TRBD1. There are 12 residues in the CDR3. CDR1 is LGHDT and CDR2 is YNNKEL in the germline V gene (reference sequence). V shed 3 bases and J 8 bases; nucleotides not matched to a gene: 4. The CDR3 region has the DNA TGTGCCAGCAGCCATGACAGGGTGAAGCAGTACTTC. Its translation: CASSHDRVKQYF.

This chain uses TRBV7-2 with TRBJ2-1, with TRBD2 matching 8 bases. The CDR3 covers 16 residues. Germline CDR1 is SGHTA and CDR2 is FQGNSA. V lost 2 bases to trimming and J lost 4 bases; unmatched junction nucleotides: 7. The CDR3 nucleotides read TGTGCCAGCAGCTTATCGACGGGAGGGCCATACAATGAGCAGTTCTTC. Protein product: CASSLSTGGPYNEQFF.

This chain links TRBV15 with TRBJ1-5; TRBD1 matches at 8 bases. V shed 2 bases, J shed 7 bases, and the junction held 4 bases outside the gene matches. CDR1 is LNHNV and CDR2 is YYDKDF in the germline V gene (reference sequence). This CDR3 comprises 14 residues. Here the CDR3 DNA reads TGTGCCACCAGCAGACTCAGGGGGCTGCAGCCCCAGCATTTT. The encoded protein is CATSRLRGLQPQHF.